This T cell receptor (beta chain) came from a study of cytomegalovirus exposure and HLA in healthy donors. Study-wide results and caveats: Within the 95 to 150 validation repertoires, first-cohort TCR clusters tended to co-occur, according to a later analysis. The study flagged approximately 180 TCR beta chains as cytomegalovirus-associated. Reports described diagnosis of cytomegalovirus status by the classifier as highly specific and sensitive.

Here immunoSEQ multiplex PCR was the method, and the copy in TCRdb shows in-frame clones only, minus some. The sample has 150,000 to 200,000 clones; 88% are singletons. The donors were members of the roughly 120-subject validation cohort (separate from the roughly 700-subject first cohort). About this clone: Its antigen is unknown.

Between the trimmed V and J ends, which lost 3 bases and 4 bases, there was a span of 9 bases. The CDR3 contains 13 residues. From germline, CDR1 is SNHLY and CDR2 FYNNEI. The chain carries TRBV2 and TRBJ1-2; D unclear. The sequenced sample consisted of PBMCs. The sequence derives from a young man in good health and CMV-seronegative. The CDR3 here is CASSDRHPYGYTF. CDR3 DNA: TGTGCCAGCAGTGATAGACATCCCTATGGCTACACCTTC.